This T cell receptor beta chain came from a study of blood T cells in healthy people across ages. The study, taken as a whole, reports: It was held that diversity estimates obtained from one million T cells represented underestimates.

About this clonotype itself: Its antigen is still unknown.

Per-sample yields of isolated PBMCs were at least 6.5 million. The second PCR ran roughly 7 to 11 cycles with a sample-barcoded 5' primer and J-beta primers. TCRdb reprocessed the 5' RACE reads via MiXCR and lists one record per CDR3 protein. The sample shows 800,000 to 1,300,000 distinct CDR3 sequences, less than 25% of them seen only once. The length of the CDR3 is 19 residues. The junction had 19 bases not matched to a gene; V was cut back by 4 bases and J by 2 bases. Germline CDR1 reads LGHDT; CDR2 reads YNNKEL (reference sequence). The data also belong to a second study, concerning T cells of mothers and their children. This second report adds: M1S, a second-PCR primer, added sample barcodes and 2-4 random nucleotides. Slightly higher overlap, not significant, was seen in related mother-child pairs than in unrelated pairs.

The source material was blood. This clonotype was obtained from a girl aged 2 to 10 in good health. This rearrangement joins TRBV3-1 to TRBJ2-7; TRBD1 agrees at 8 bases. CDR3 loop: CASSPRPTGARSGTYEQYF. CDR3 bases: TGTGCCAGCAGCCCCAGACCGACAGGGGCCCGGTCGGGTACCTACGAGCAGTACTTC.